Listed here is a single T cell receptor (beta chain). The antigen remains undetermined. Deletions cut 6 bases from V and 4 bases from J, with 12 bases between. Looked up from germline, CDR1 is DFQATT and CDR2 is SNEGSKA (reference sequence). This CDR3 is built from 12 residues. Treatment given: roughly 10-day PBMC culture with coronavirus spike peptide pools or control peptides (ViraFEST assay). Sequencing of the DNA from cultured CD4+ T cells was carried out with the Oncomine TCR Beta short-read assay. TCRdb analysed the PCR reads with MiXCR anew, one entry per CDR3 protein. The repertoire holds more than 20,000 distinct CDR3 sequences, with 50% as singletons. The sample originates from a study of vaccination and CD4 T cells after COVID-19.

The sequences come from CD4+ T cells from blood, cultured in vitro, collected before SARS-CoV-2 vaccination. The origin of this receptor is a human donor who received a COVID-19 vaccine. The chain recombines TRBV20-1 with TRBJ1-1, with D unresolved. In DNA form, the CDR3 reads TGCAGTGCAAGGAGGACTGGCACTGAAGCTTTCTTT. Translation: CSARRTGTEAFF.